These 18 T cell receptor beta chains were sequenced from one sample in a study of graft-versus-host responses after intestinal transplantation. The repertoire was sequenced with immunoSEQ multiplex PCR; TCRdb's copy has only in-frame clones and lacks some. The profile shows about 15,000 clones, around 87% of them singletons. The sequencing here drew on bone marrow, taken nearly 130 days after intestinal transplantation. These receptors were taken from a human patient who received an intestinal transplant, so some T cells may come from the graft donor.

V usage is TRBV7-9 and J usage is TRBJ2-7; TRBD2 is a possible D gene (6 bases). The CDR3 covers 16 residues. Per germline, CDR1 SEHNR and CDR2 FQNEAQ (reference sequence). The V end was cut by 4 bases, the J end by 2 bases, with 18 bases between. DNA for the CDR3: TGTGCCAGCAGCTGGGACTCCGGTGCCCACCCCTACGAGCAGTACTTC. Translated, it gives CASSWDSGAHPYEQYF.

The chain recombines TRBV28 with TRBJ1-4; 7 positions agree with TRBD1. CDR3 length: 15 residues. J gave up 5 bases and V 7 bases, and 10 bases lay outside the gene matches. CDR1 MDHEN and CDR2 SYDVKM come from the germline V gene. CDR3 sequence (DNA): TGTGCCAGCATCTCCCGGGACAGCATAAATGAAAAACTGTTTTTT. It translates to CASISRDSINEKLFF.

In its sample, this clone was seen once. This rearrangement joins TRBV28 to TRBJ2-5, with a weak D call TRBD2 (6 bases). The CDR3 runs 14 residues. Germline CDR1 and CDR2: MDHEN and SYDVKM. The germline V and J ends were trimmed by 3 bases and 1 base, with 9 bases remaining between them. CDR3 protein: CASSFLGGQETQYF. The CDR3, as DNA: TGTGCCAGCAGTTTTCTGGGGGGCCAAGAGACCCAGTACTTC.

A few counts support this clone. The rearrangement links TRBV25-1 to TRBJ2-2, with D possibly called TRBD1 or TRBD2 (5 bases each). The CDR3 contains 15 residues. The V end lost 7 bases, the J end lost 6 bases, and 18 bases lay between the germline ends. Germline CDR1 and CDR2: MGHDK and SYGVNS. CDR3 protein: CASTEGGRESGELFF. The DNA for the CDR3 is TGTGCCAGCACCGAGGGTGGCAGGGAGTCCGGGGAGCTGTTTTTT.

The chain combines TRBV4-2 with TRBJ2-3, with D tentatively TRBD1 (6 bases). The CDR3 extends over 18 amino acids. Germline V gives CDR1 LGHNA, CDR2 YNFKEQ. V was pared by 0 bases and J by 5 bases, with 21 bases between. The CDR3 bases are TGTGCCAGCAGCCAAGATCGGTTCGCAGGAAAAGGGGGAGATACGCAGTATTTT. It specifies CASSQDRFAGKGGDTQYF.

This sequence joins TRBV9 and TRBJ2-7; D is undetermined. This CDR3 is built from 13 residues. The germline V gene has CDR1 SGDLS and CDR2 YYNGEE. V was cut by 0 bases and J by 0 bases, with 4 bases left in between. CDR3 loop: CASSVGGSYEQYF. The DNA of the CDR3 is TGTGCCAGCAGCGTAGGCGGCTCCTACGAGCAGTACTTC.

The chain uses TRBV19 and TRBJ2-5, with a possible D match to TRBD1 (5 bases). The V and J ends lost 0 bases and 0 bases respectively, with 5 bases between them. Germline V CDR1 and CDR2: LNHDA, SQIVND (reference sequence). The CDR3 is 14 residues long. This CDR3 reads CASSIDRDQETQYF. The CDR3 nucleotides read TGTGCCAGTAGTATAGACAGGGACCAAGAGACCCAGTACTTC.

The chain is built from TRBV9 and TRBJ2-6; D perhaps matches TRBD2 (6 bases). From germline, CDR1 is SGDLS and CDR2 YYNGEE. Trimming shortened V by 3 bases and J by 0 bases, and 19 bases separated the two germline ends. This CDR3 is built from 19 residues. CDR3 residues: CASSAFRDSGLSGANVLTF. The CDR3, as DNA: TGTGCCAGCAGCGCATTCCGGGACTCTGGTCTCTCTGGGGCCAACGTCCTGACTTTC.

J is TRBJ1-2 and V is TRBV18; TRBD1 matches 8 bases. Germline V gene lookup returns CDR1 KGHSH and CDR2 LQKENI. V dropped 3 bases and J dropped 2; count of bases not matched to a gene: 5. CDR3 length: 15 amino acids. The CDR3 coding sequence is TGTGCCAGCTCACCTAGCGGACAGGGCAACTATGGCTACACCTTC. Its translation is CASSPSGQGNYGYTF.

The chain is built from TRBV7-6 and TRBJ2-5; D is unresolved. Per the germline V gene, CDR1 is SGHVS and CDR2 is FNYEAQ. Trimming cost V 2 bases and J 2 bases, with 3 bases left between them. This CDR3 has 12 amino acids. Here the CDR3 DNA reads TGTGCCAGCAGCTTACAGCAAGAGACCCAGTACTTC. Translated, it gives CASSLQQETQYF.

The V call is TRBV7-9, the J call TRBJ2-1; 9 bases are a match to TRBD1. V lost 6 bases to trimming and J lost 4 bases; unmatched junction nucleotides: 10. From germline, CDR1 is SEHNR and CDR2 FQNEAQ (reference sequence). This CDR3 has 16 residues. The CDR3 spells CASRQPPGQGYNEQFF. For the CDR3, the DNA is TGTGCCAGCAGACAGCCCCCGGGACAGGGTTACAATGAGCAGTTCTTC.

This clone was picked up a small number of times. The V gene is TRBV7-9, the J gene TRBJ2-4; D may be TRBD1 or TRBD2 (5 bases each). V was shortened by 6 bases and J by 8 bases, with 17 bases between the two germline ends. This CDR3 is built from 14 residues. The germline V gene has CDR1 SEHNR and CDR2 FQNEAQ (reference sequence). CDR3 coding DNA: TGTGCCAGCAGGGAAGGGGTGAGGGGAGACATTCAGTACTTC. Translation gives CASREGVRGDIQYF.

The chain has TRBV5-1 and TRBJ2-4; D remains unclear. The germline CDR1 and CDR2 sequences are SGHRS and YFSETQ. The V gene lost 0 bases and the J gene lost 1 base, with 5 bases spanning the gap. CDR3 length: 14 amino acids. This chain's CDR3 is CASSLAPAKNIQYF. Here the CDR3 DNA reads TGCGCCAGCAGCTTGGCACCGGCCAAAAACATTCAGTACTTC.

The gene calls are TRBV7-9 and TRBJ2-3, with D unclear. The CDR3 totals 11 residues. From germline, CDR1 is SEHNR and CDR2 FQNEAQ (reference sequence). Between the trimmed V and J ends, which lost 3 bases and 2 bases, there was a span of 0 bases. CDR3: CASSFTDTQYF. The CDR3 nucleotides read TGTGCCAGCAGCTTCACAGATACGCAGTATTTT.

The chain links TRBV9 to TRBJ2-5; TRBD2 agrees at 9 bases. Germline V gives CDR1 SGDLS, CDR2 YYNGEE. V shed 5 bases and J 5 bases; nucleotides not matched to a gene: 13. The CDR3 has 16 residues. This CDR3 is CASSGGASGILETQYF. The CDR3 DNA is TGTGCCAGCAGTGGGGGGGCTAGCGGGATTTTGGAGACCCAGTACTTC.

The chain combines TRBV5-1 with TRBJ1-4; no clear D gene. The CDR3 is made up of 16 amino acids. Deletions cut 2 bases from V and 7 bases from J, with 18 bases between. Germline CDR1 is SGHRS and CDR2 is YFSETQ. CDR3 nucleotide sequence: TGCGCCAGCAGCTTTGGTAGAGCCTTAGCGCTTGAAAAACTGTTTTTT. It translates to CASSFGRALALEKLFF.

This chain uses TRBV5-1 with TRBJ2-2, with 14 nucleotides matching TRBD2. The CDR3 runs 19 residues. V lost 3 bases and J lost 6; bases outside the gene matches: 13. The V gene's germline CDR1 is SGHRS and CDR2 YFSETQ. CDR3 sequence: CASSWDPGTSGRVAGELFF. The CDR3 coding sequence is TGCGCCAGCAGCTGGGACCCCGGGACTAGCGGGAGAGTAGCCGGGGAGCTGTTTTTT.

The rearrangement uses TRBV27 and TRBJ2-7; the match to TRBD1 covers 8 bases. Trimming at V came to 6 bases and at J to 2 bases, leaving 12 bases not matched to a gene. The V gene's germline CDR1 is MNHEY and CDR2 SMNVEV (reference sequence). The CDR3 contains 16 residues. CDR3 residues: CASSPTGTGLTYEQYF. CDR3 coding DNA: TGTGCCAGCAGCCCTACCGGGACAGGATTAACCTACGAGCAGTACTTC.